This record looks at one TCR beta chain sequence and its context. It was with random hexamers that roughly 0.5 to 1 ug RNA was reverse transcribed. TCRdb called the immunoSEQ multiplex PCR reads again in MiXCR, with one record for every CDR3 protein. Here the sample spans about 70,000 distinct CDR3 sequences, roughly 95% being singletons. Sequencing of TCR beta was performed on blood CD8+ and CD4+ T cells. The sample comes from a study of CD8 T cells in Susac syndrome. V was cut by 3 bases and J by 3 bases, with 9 bases left in between. CDR3 length: 12 residues. Germline-derived CDR1 and CDR2 are SQVTM and ANQGSEA.

The gene calls are TRBV29-1 and TRBJ2-7, with a weak D call TRBD1 (5 bases). The sample comprised CD4+ T cells from PBMCs. The TCR originated in a human donor with multiple sclerosis. This CDR3 is CSVDQGDYEQYF. CDR3 sequence (DNA): TGCAGCGTTGATCAAGGGGACTACGAGCAGTACTTC.